The 31 T cell receptor beta chains below all came from one sample that was sequenced in a study of blood T cell repertoires in COVID-19. Data came from immunoSEQ multiplex PCR; TCRdb stores just in-frame clones and leaves some out. This table has 120,000 or so clones, roughly 80% appearing once. The source material was peripheral blood. The receptors were gathered from a human donor in a cohort sampled during active COVID-19.

J is TRBJ1-1 and V is TRBV5-5; 12 bases align to TRBD1. The CDR3 sequence is 15 residues long. The germline V gene has CDR1 SGHKS and CDR2 YYEKEE (reference sequence). The V and J ends lost 0 bases and 4 bases, in that order; junction bases with no gene match: 1. Here the CDR3 reads CASSLGDRGLTEAFF. CDR3 nucleotides: TGTGCCAGCAGCTTGGGGGACAGGGGGCTCACTGAAGCTTTCTTT.

This clone occurred many times. The J gene is TRBJ1-2, the V gene TRBV5-1; maybe TRBD1 (6 bases). The germline gives CDR1 SGHRS, CDR2 YFSETQ. This CDR3 region has 14 residues. V lost 5 bases and J lost 4, with 15 bases in between. The CDR3 protein is CASRGTQSGYGYTF. DNA of the CDR3: TGCGCCAGCAGGGGGACACAATCTGGCTATGGCTACACCTTC.

The chain links TRBV15 to TRBJ2-7; the match to TRBD2 covers 9 bases. This CDR3 region has 13 residues. V lost 9 bases, J lost 6 bases, and 9 bases stayed unmatched. Germline CDR1 and CDR2: LNHNV and YYDKDF (reference sequence). The CDR3 loop is CATGVAGALEQYF. CDR3 DNA: TGTGCCACGGGAGTAGCGGGAGCCCTCGAGCAGTACTTC.

This chain links TRBV19 with TRBJ2-7; 7 bases match TRBD1. Germline trimming cut 9 bases from V and 6 bases from J; bases unmatched to any gene: 5. The germline gives CDR1 LNHDA, CDR2 SQIVND (reference sequence). This CDR3 has 11 amino acids. This CDR3 reads CASGNRGEQYF. The CDR3 DNA reads TGTGCCAGCGGAAACAGGGGCGAGCAGTACTTC. The entire variable domain, with the rest obtained from reference TRBV19 and TRBJ2-7, is as follows: DGGITQSPKYLFRKEGQNVTLSCEQNLNHDAMYWYRQDPGQGLRLIYYSQIVNDFQKGDIAEGYSVSREKKESFPLTVTSAQKNPTAFYLCASGNRGEQYFGPGTRLTVT.

The chain links TRBV6-2 or TRBV6-3 to TRBJ1-5; TRBD1 might be the D (6 bases). V was shortened by 3 bases and J by 6 bases, with 9 bases between the two germline ends. CDR1 MNHEY and CDR2 SVGEGT come from the germline V gene. This CDR3 has 13 residues. CDR3 nucleotides: TGTGCCAGCAGTTATAGGGGGAGTCAGCCCCAGCATTTT. Its translation: CASSYRGSQPQHF.

J is TRBJ1-2 and V is TRBV23-1; a possible D gene is TRBD1 (6 bases). TRBV23-1 is known as an ORF, though its function is uncertain. V was shortened by 6 bases and J by 0 bases, with 8 bases between the two germline ends. The CDR3 covers 13 residues. CDR3 nucleotide sequence: TGCGCCAGCAGCCGGACAGCTAACTATGGCTACACCTTC. Encoded protein: CASSRTANYGYTF.

CDR3: CASSPRGGIRGTDTQYF. The CDR3, as DNA: TGTGCCAGCAGCCCCAGAGGTGGCATACGGGGTACGGATACGCAGTATTTT. V gene TRBV9 combines with J gene TRBJ2-3; possible D gene TRBD2, 5 bases. In germline, CDR1 is SGDLS, CDR2 YYNGEE. V lost 4 bases and J 6 bases, leaving 24 bases between the germline ends. This CDR3 has 17 residues.

This chain uses TRBV18 with TRBJ2-7; 10 nucleotides align to TRBD1. After removal of 3 bases from V and 6 bases from J, the junction contained 5 bases not matched to a gene. Germline V gene lookup returns CDR1 KGHSH and CDR2 LQKENI. The CDR3 is 14 amino acids. CDR3 coding DNA: TGTGCCAGCTCACCTCGGGACAGGGGAAGCGAGCAGTACTTC. It is translated as CASSPRDRGSEQYF.

The chain links TRBV5-1 to TRBJ2-1; unclear D gene. Germline-derived CDR1 and CDR2 are SGHRS and YFSETQ. Trimming left V 3 bases short and J 0 bases short, with 13 bases between. The CDR3 spans 16 residues. CDR3 DNA sequence: TGCGCCAGCAGCTCCTTGTACGGTATCTCCTACAATGAGCAGTTCTTC. This encodes CASSSLYGISYNEQFF.

The chain has TRBV28 and TRBJ2-3, with D maybe TRBD1 (6 bases). Trimming took 6 bases from V and 1 from J, leaving 8 bases between them. Per the germline V gene, CDR1 is MDHEN and CDR2 is SYDVKM. This CDR3 region has 13 residues. The CDR3 region has the DNA TGTGCCAGCAGGCGACAGGGCACAGATACGCAGTATTTT. Residues: CASRRQGTDTQYF.

The rearrangement uses TRBV5-4 and TRBJ2-3; D possibly corresponds to TRBD2 (6 bases). Germline V gene data show CDR1 as SGHNT and CDR2 as YYREEE (reference sequence). The CDR3 covers 14 residues. Between the trimmed V and J ends, which lost 6 bases and 1 base, there was a span of 12 bases. CDR3: CASTPTGGTDTQYF. As DNA, the CDR3 is TGTGCCAGCACCCCCACGGGGGGCACAGATACGCAGTATTTT.

J is TRBJ2-1 and V is TRBV27, with 9 positions matching TRBD1. Looked up from germline, CDR1 is MNHEY and CDR2 is SMNVEV (reference sequence). CDR3 length: 19 residues. V was pared by 0 bases and J by 6 bases, with 15 bases of the junction left unmatched. DNA for the CDR3: TGTGCCAGCAGTTTATCGTTGGGGACAGGGCGGATAATTGGCAATGAGCAGTTCTTC. Amino acids: CASSLSLGTGRIIGNEQFF.

This clone turned up a few times. The V and J genes are TRBV18 and TRBJ1-3, with a possible D match to TRBD1 (5 bases). V was pared by 7 bases and J by 0 bases, with 10 bases between. The germline gives CDR1 KGHSH, CDR2 LQKENI. The CDR3 has 14 residues. The CDR3 DNA sequence: TGTGCCAGCTTCTACGGGGGCTCTGGAAACACCATATATTTT. Protein product: CASFYGGSGNTIYF.

The chain employs TRBV6-2 or TRBV6-3 and TRBJ1-2; 9 nucleotides align to TRBD1. Germline V CDR1 and CDR2: MNHEY, SVGEGT. V trimming: 5 bases; J trimming: 1 base; junction bases outside the gene matches: 5. The CDR3 extends over 15 amino acids. The CDR3 sequence: CASSRRTGVNYGYTF. The CDR3 region has the DNA TGTGCCAGCAGTCGGAGGACAGGGGTTAACTATGGCTACACCTTC.

The chain links TRBV7-3 to TRBJ1-1; D uncertain. Germline V gives CDR1 SGHTA, CDR2 FQGTGA. Trimming took 4 bases from V and 4 from J, leaving 10 bases between them. This CDR3 has 13 residues. CDR3: CASSSGRSTEAFF. CDR3 in DNA: TGTGCCAGCAGCTCCGGGAGGTCCACTGAAGCTTTCTTT.

This clone was detected a few times. The chain carries TRBV11-2 and TRBJ2-1; 13 positions match TRBD2. Germline CDR1 is SGHAT and CDR2 is FQNNGV. The length of the CDR3 is 16 residues. After removal of 3 bases from V and 8 bases from J, the junction contained 7 bases not matched to a gene. The CDR3 protein is CASSLIAGLAGDEQFF. The CDR3 nucleotides are TGTGCCAGCAGCTTGATTGCAGGACTAGCGGGGGATGAGCAGTTCTTC.

The V gene is TRBV6-2 or TRBV6-3, the J gene TRBJ1-5, with a tentative D call TRBD1 (6 bases). The ends were cut back, 5 bases at V and 7 bases at J, with 18 bases in the middle. Looked up from germline, CDR1 is MNHEY and CDR2 is SVGEGT. There are 15 residues in the CDR3. Here the CDR3 reads CASSMSRGAKQPQHF. In nucleotides, the CDR3 is TGTGCCAGCAGTATGTCTCGGGGGGCTAAGCAGCCCCAGCATTTT.

This clone occurred a few times. V gene TRBV4-2 combines with J gene TRBJ2-7, with 14 nucleotides matching TRBD2. Germline V gives CDR1 LGHNA, CDR2 YNFKEQ. The CDR3 covers 17 residues. Trimming removed 3 bases from V and 2 bases from J; junction bases left unmatched: 6. This CDR3 reads CASSQVRLAGGTYEQYF. In DNA form, the CDR3 reads TGTGCCAGCAGCCAGGTTCGACTAGCGGGGGGGACCTACGAGCAGTACTTC.

The chain has TRBV6-6 and TRBJ1-2; 7 bases are shared with TRBD1. CDR1 and CDR2 (germline): MNHNY, SVGAGI (reference sequence). The CDR3 is made up of 15 amino acids. The J segment lost 4 bases and the V segment lost 3 bases, leaving 8 bases of the junction unmatched. The CDR3 DNA reads as TGTGCCAGCAGTTATCAAGACAGGGACGTCTATGGCTACACCTTC. Translated: CASSYQDRDVYGYTF.

The J gene is TRBJ2-1, the V gene TRBV27, with D possibly TRBD2 on 6 matching bases. Looked up from germline, CDR1 is MNHEY and CDR2 is SMNVEV (reference sequence). This CDR3 region has 12 residues. V dropped 11 bases and J dropped 6 bases, with 14 bases sitting between them. The DNA of the CDR3 is TGTGCCGCTAGAGGAGCGGGCAATGAGCAGTTCTTC. Amino acids: CAARGAGNEQFF.

The CDR3: CASSQTGAEGTQYF. DNA for the CDR3: TGCGCCAGCAGCCAAACAGGGGCCGAGGGGACCCAGTACTTC. The chain carries TRBV4-3 and TRBJ2-5, with 7 bases matching TRBD1. CDR1 is LGHNA and CDR2 is YSLEER in the germline V gene. The V and J ends lost 2 bases and 7 bases, in that order; junction bases with no gene match: 7. The CDR3 runs to 14 residues.

This clone was found a few times. CDR3 region: CASSRDSRGLDEQYF. The DNA of the CDR3 is TGTGCCAGCTCACGGGATAGCAGGGGGCTCGACGAGCAGTACTTC. The chain recombines TRBV18 with TRBJ2-7; 8 nucleotides align to TRBD1. The CDR3 loop spans 15 amino acids. Per the germline V gene, CDR1 is KGHSH and CDR2 is LQKENI. Trimming took 4 bases from V and 5 from J; bases not matched to a gene: 10.

The chain combines TRBV4-3 with TRBJ1-3, with a tentative D call TRBD1 (5 bases). The CDR3 is 15 amino acids. V lost 0 bases, J lost 7 bases, and 13 bases lay in between. Looked up from germline, CDR1 is LGHNA and CDR2 is YSLEER. CDR3 loop: CASSQDSAGSNTIYF. Here the CDR3 DNA reads TGCGCCAGCAGCCAAGATTCCGCAGGGTCGAACACCATATATTTT.

V and J are TRBV6-4 and TRBJ2-1, with D possibly TRBD2 on 5 matching bases. CDR1 and CDR2 from the germline V gene are MRHNA and SNTAGT. The CDR3 consists of 15 residues. Trimming removed 4 bases at V and 0 bases at J, with 10 bases between. For the CDR3, the DNA is TGTGCCAGCAGTGCGCGGGCCAACTCCTACAATGAGCAGTTCTTC. It translates to CASSARANSYNEQFF.

The chain uses TRBV5-5 and TRBJ1-5; D uncertain. The CDR3 loop spans 13 amino acids. V was cut by 1 base and J by 2 bases, with 4 bases left in between. Per germline, CDR1 SGHKS and CDR2 YYEKEE (reference sequence). The DNA for the CDR3 is TGTGCCAGCAGCTTGTTAGGCAATCAGCCCCAGCATTTT. Amino acids: CASSLLGNQPQHF.

The chain is built from TRBV2 and TRBJ1-1; D might be TRBD1 (6 bases). V dropped 1 base and J dropped 1 base, with 7 bases sitting between them. The CDR3 totals 14 residues. Germline V gene sequence: CDR1 SNHLY, CDR2 FYNNEI. The DNA of the CDR3 is TGTGCCAGCAGTGAAGGGGGGCAGAACACTGAAGCTTTCTTT. Translating gives CASSEGGQNTEAFF.

The chain links TRBV19 to TRBJ2-3; 13 nucleotides agree with TRBD2. The V gene end was trimmed by 6 bases and the J gene end by 5 bases; junction bases not matched to a gene: 2. CDR1 is LNHDA, CDR2 SQIVND, per germline (reference sequence). CDR3 length equals 14 residues. Written as DNA, the CDR3 is TGTGCCAGTAGGACTAGCGGGGGGATAGATACGCAGTATTTT. Its protein is CASRTSGGIDTQYF.

The chain carries TRBV2 and TRBJ1-1; 10 bases agree with TRBD1. Germline-derived CDR1 and CDR2 are SNHLY and FYNNEI. J gave up 5 bases and V 2 bases, and 11 bases lay outside the gene matches. The CDR3 contains 17 residues. CDR3: CASSERAGTGVSTEAFF. The CDR3 coding sequence is TGTGCCAGCAGTGAAAGGGCGGGGACAGGGGTTTCGACTGAAGCTTTCTTT.

The CDR3 DNA is TGTGCCATCGGCGGGCTAGCGGGAGGGGGGGGCACAGATACGCAGTATTTT. As protein: CAIGGLAGGGGTDTQYF. The rearrangement uses TRBV10-3 and TRBJ2-3, with 12 bases aligning to TRBD2. Per the germline V gene, CDR1 is ENHRY and CDR2 is SYGVKD. V shed 8 bases and J 1 base; nucleotides not matched to a gene: 10. CDR3 length equals 17 residues.

As to this clone: The same CDR3 arises from other DNA sequences in this sample as well. The chain uses TRBV5-1 and TRBJ2-6; TRBD1 matches at 8 bases. Germline values: CDR1 SGHRS, CDR2 YFSETQ. The CDR3 extends over 16 amino acids. V shed 0 bases, J shed 2 bases, and the junction held 1 base outside the gene matches. CDR3 sequence: CASSLGQGPGANVLTF. CDR3 DNA: TGCGCCAGCAGCTTGGGACAGGGGCCTGGGGCCAACGTCCTGACTTTC.

The chain carries TRBV11-3 and TRBJ1-1, with 8 bases that match TRBD1. Germline V gene sequence: CDR1 SGHNT, CDR2 YENEEA. Trimming took 5 bases from V and 2 from J; bases not matched to a gene: 10. The length of the CDR3 is 16 residues. For the CDR3, the DNA is TGTGCCAGCAGCCCAGGACAGGGAGAGGTAAACACTGAAGCTTTCTTT. Protein product: CASSPGQGEVNTEAFF.